Below, one T cell receptor beta chain is given with its context. This sample is drawn from a study of blood T cell repertoires in COVID-19. Source study methods: How many nucleated cells were present was estimated from reference gene primer amplification. TCRdb keeps only in-frame clones here, not all; method: immunoSEQ multiplex PCR. That table gives V, J and clone size, and the DNA gave D and trimming. Among about 58,000 clones listed, 83% were seen once. Per germline, CDR1 KGHSH and CDR2 LQKENI. CDR3 length equals 15 residues. V was pared by 2 bases and J by 4 bases, with 12 bases between. The receptor was derived from a man in his fifties or sixties with COVID-19, enrolled during active disease. The sample consisted of peripheral blood. The rearrangement joins TRBV18 to TRBJ1-5, with D possibly TRBD1 on 5 matching bases. This chain's CDR3 is CASSPRGNGNQPQHF. The CDR3 DNA reads TGTGCCAGCTCACCAAGGGGAAATGGAAATCAGCCCCAGCATTTT.